This T cell receptor beta chain was captured in a study of CD8+CD57+ T cells in acquired aplastic anemia. Study overall: Average DNA yield from sorted CD4+ and CD8+ cells was 3.2 ug.

Previously, flow cytometry had revealed CD8+CD57+ cell expansion in the patients chosen for sequencing. Sampling of blood occurred while the patients had still received no therapy. Study-wide findings and caveats: In CD8+ cells, Simpson's diversity showed no significant difference between patients and controls.

Researchers used genomic DNA as the template to profile TCR beta VDJ and CDR3. Each CDR3 protein gets one entry after TCRdb re-called the reads with MiXCR. The data show 250,000 to 350,000 distinct CDR3 sequences, about 50% seen once. As to this clonotype: What it binds is not known.

The CDR3 loop spans 17 amino acids. V lost 5 bases and J lost 5, with 21 bases in between. Per the germline V gene, CDR1 is MNHNS and CDR2 is SASEGT. The receptor was isolated from a human donor with aplastic anemia. The sequencing input was sorted CD4+, CD8+, or CD8+CD57+ T cells (not recorded which) from PBMCs. The chain uses TRBV6-1 and TRBJ2-2, with D possibly being TRBD1 (5 bases). The CDR3 spells CASSPRGIGAPTGELFF. The CDR3 DNA follows: TGTGCCAGCAGTCCCCGAGGAATAGGGGCTCCAACCGGGGAGCTGTTTTTT.